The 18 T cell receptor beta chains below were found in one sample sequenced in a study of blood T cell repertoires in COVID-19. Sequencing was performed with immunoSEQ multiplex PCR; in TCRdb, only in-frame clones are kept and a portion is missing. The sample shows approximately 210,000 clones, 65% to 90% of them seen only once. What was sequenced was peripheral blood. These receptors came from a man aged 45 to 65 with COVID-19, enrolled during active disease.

This CDR3 reads CASSEQLYRVTGNTIYF. The CDR3 DNA follows: TGTGCCAGCAGTGAACAACTATACAGGGTTACTGGAAACACCATATATTTT. The chain combines TRBV6-1 with TRBJ1-3; tentative D call: TRBD1 (6 bases). V was shortened by 2 bases and J by 2 bases, with 16 bases between the two germline ends. The CDR3 is made up of 17 amino acids. Germline assignment: CDR1 MNHNS and CDR2 SASEGT.

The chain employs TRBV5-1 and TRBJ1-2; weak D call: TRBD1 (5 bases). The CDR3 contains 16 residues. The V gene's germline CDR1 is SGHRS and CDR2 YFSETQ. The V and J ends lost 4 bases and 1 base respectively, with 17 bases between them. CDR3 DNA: TGCGCCAGCAGCCAAAACTTCCCGGGGGGTAACTATGGCTACACCTTC. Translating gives CASSQNFPGGNYGYTF. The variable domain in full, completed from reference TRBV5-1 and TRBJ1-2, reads KAGVTQTPRYLIKTRGQQVTLSCSPISGHRSVSWYQQTPGQGLQFLFEYFSETQRNKGNFPGRFSGRQFSNSRSEMNVSTLELGDSALYLCASSQNFPGGNYGYTFGSGTRLTVV.

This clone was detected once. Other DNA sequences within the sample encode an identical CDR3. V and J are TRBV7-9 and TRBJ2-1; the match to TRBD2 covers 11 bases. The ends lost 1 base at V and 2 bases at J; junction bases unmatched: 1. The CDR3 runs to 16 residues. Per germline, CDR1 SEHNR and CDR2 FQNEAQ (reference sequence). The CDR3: CASSLVAGGAYNEQFF. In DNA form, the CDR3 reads TGTGCCAGCAGCTTAGTAGCGGGAGGGGCCTACAATGAGCAGTTCTTC.

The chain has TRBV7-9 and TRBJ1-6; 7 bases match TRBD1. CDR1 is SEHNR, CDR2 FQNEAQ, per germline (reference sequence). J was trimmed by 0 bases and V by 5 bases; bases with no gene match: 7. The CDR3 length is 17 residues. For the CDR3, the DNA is TGTGCCAGCAGCCCCCGGACAGGAAGCTCCTATAATTCACCCCTCCACTTT. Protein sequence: CASSPRTGSSYNSPLHF.

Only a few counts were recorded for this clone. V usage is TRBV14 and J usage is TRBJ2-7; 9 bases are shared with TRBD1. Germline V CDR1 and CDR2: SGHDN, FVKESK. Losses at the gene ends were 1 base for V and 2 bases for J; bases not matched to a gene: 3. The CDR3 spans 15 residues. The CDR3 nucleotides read TGTGCCAGCAGCCAAGTTGGGACAGGGCCCTACGAGCAGTACTTC. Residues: CASSQVGTGPYEQYF.

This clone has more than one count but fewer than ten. The CDR3 here is CASSLSGGSSYNSPLHF. In DNA form, the CDR3 reads TGTGCCAGCAGTTTATCGGGCGGGAGCTCCTATAATTCACCCCTCCACTTT. V is TRBV27 and J is TRBJ1-6; the D is unclear. Germline V gene data show CDR1 as MNHEY and CDR2 as SMNVEV (reference sequence). V was pared by 0 bases and J by 0 bases, with 9 bases between. The CDR3 length is 17 residues.

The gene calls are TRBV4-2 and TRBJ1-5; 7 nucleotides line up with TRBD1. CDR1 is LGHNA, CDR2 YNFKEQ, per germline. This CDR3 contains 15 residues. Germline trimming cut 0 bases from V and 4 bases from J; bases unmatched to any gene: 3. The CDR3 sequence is CASSQDVTGNQPQHF. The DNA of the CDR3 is TGTGCCAGCAGCCAAGACGTGACAGGGAATCAGCCCCAGCATTTT.

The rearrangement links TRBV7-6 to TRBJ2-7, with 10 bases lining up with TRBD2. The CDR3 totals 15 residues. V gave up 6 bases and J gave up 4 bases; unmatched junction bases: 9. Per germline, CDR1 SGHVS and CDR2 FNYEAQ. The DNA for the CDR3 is TGTGCCAGCAGTAGAGGGGCTAGCGGGAGTTACGAGCAGTACTTC. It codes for CASSRGASGSYEQYF.

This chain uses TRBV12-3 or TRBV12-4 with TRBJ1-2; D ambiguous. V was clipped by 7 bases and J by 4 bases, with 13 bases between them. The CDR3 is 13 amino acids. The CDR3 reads CASTGDGVYGYTF. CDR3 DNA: TGTGCCAGCACGGGAGACGGAGTCTATGGCTACACCTTC.

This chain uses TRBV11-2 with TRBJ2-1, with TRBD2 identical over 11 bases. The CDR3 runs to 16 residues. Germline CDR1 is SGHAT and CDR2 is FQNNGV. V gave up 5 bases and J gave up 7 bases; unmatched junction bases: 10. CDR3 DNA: TGTGCCAGCAGCGAACGACTAGCGGGGTCTGGGAATGAGCAGTTCTTC. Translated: CASSERLAGSGNEQFF.

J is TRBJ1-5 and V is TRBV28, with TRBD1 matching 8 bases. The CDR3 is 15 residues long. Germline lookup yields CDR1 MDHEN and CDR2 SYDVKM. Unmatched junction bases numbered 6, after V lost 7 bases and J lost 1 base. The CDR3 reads CASTSTGASNQPQHF. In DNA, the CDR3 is TGTGCCAGCACCTCGACAGGGGCAAGCAATCAGCCCCAGCATTTT.

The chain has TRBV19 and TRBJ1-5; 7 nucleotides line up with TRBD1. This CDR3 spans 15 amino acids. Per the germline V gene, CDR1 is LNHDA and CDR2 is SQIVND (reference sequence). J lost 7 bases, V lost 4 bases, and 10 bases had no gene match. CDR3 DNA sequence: TGTGCCAGTAGTACCAGACAGGGCTGGGACCAGCCCCAGCATTTT. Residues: CASSTRQGWDQPQHF.

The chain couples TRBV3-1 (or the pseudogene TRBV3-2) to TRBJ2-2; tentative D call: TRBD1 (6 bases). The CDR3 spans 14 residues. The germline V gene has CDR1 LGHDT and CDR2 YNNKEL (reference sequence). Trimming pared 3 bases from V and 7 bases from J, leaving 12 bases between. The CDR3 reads CASSQNRVGGELFF. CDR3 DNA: TGTGCCAGCAGCCAGAACAGGGTTGGCGGGGAGCTGTTTTTT.

This CDR3 reads CSAWGGEQFF. CDR3 in DNA: TGCAGTGCGTGGGGGGGTGAGCAGTTCTTC. J is TRBJ2-1 and V is TRBV20-1, with TRBD2 matching over 7 bases. V was pared by 6 bases and J by 9 bases, with 2 bases of the junction left unmatched. The CDR3 is 10 amino acids. Germline lookup yields CDR1 DFQATT and CDR2 SNEGSKA (reference sequence).

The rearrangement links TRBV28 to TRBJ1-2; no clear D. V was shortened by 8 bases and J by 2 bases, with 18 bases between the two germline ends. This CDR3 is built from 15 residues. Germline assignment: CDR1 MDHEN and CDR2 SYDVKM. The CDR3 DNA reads TGTGCCAGCGCGGACGGGATAGGGCTAAACTATGGCTACACCTTC. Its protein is CASADGIGLNYGYTF.

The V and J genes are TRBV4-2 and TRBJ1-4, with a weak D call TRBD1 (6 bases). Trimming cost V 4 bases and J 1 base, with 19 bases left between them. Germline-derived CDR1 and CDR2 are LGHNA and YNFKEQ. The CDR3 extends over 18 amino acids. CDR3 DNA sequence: TGTGCCAGCAGCCTCACAGGGAGTTCGGGAGGAACTAATGAAAAACTGTTTTTT. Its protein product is CASSLTGSSGGTNEKLFF.

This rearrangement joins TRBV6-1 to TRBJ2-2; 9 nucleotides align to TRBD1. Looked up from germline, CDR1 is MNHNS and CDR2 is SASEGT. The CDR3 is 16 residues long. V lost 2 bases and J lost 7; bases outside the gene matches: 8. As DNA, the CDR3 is TGTGCCAGCAGTGAAAAACAGGGGGCCCGATACGGGGAGCTGTTTTTT. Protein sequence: CASSEKQGARYGELFF.

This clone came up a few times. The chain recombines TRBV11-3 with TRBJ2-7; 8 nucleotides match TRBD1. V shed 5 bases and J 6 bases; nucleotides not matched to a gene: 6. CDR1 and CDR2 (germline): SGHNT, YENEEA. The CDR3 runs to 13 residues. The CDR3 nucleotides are TGTGCCAGCAGCCCGACAGGGGCCGGCGAGCAGTACTTC. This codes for CASSPTGAGEQYF.